This TCR beta chain stems from a study of identical twins (dated by TCRdb to 2015 to 2016). With respect to the entire study: To test whether fetal clonotypes persist, this study deep-sequenced TCR alpha and beta repertoires from monozygotic twins, from unrelated adults of various ages, and from cord blood. To rule out contamination, the twin experiments were replicated at different times with different library preparation protocols.

The CDR3 starts with the cysteine, ends with the phenylalanine, and has 14 residues. Only the CDR3 DNA is retained, 42 bases long and in frame from the first base. The germline V gene encodes CDR1 SEHNR and CDR2 FQNEAQ (reference sequence). The V end gives up 9 bases and the J end 1 base, leaving 5 bases in the junction not matched to a gene. Only healthy Caucasian donors were included. The twin cohort consisted of three pairs of female monozygotic twins, all aged about 18 to 29 years. RNA for TCR libraries was isolated from peripheral blood mononuclear cells. Library preparation employed 5' RACE. Data came from an Illumina HiSeq 2000. Template switching introduced a universal primer binding site; the final cDNA contained a unique molecular identifier, enabling accurate counting of TCR cDNA molecules. Specific primers in the conserved constant-segment region were used to synthesize first-strand cDNA for the TCR alpha and beta chains. To control for contamination, every cDNA library carried two barcodes: a SMART-Mk sample barcode plus Illumina barcodes. TruSeq adapter sequences, together with Illumina sample barcodes, were added in two successive PCR steps. The Illumina HiSeq platform was used with custom primers to sequence TCR alpha and beta cDNA libraries. The study's own analysis went as follows. MiGEC was used to process raw reads and extract unique molecular identifiers, and MiXCR was used to find CDR3 positions. Recombination models were inferred per individual with the repgenHMM and IGoR tools using an EM algorithm. Shared clonotype analysis was performed with the tcR package in R, normalizing sharing by the product of cloneset sizes. Out-of-frame nonproductive sequences were analyzed to study raw recombination free of thymic and clonal selection effects. The public reads were quality trimmed at Q25 with fastp and then assembled into clones with MiXCR by TCRdb, keeping productive beta chains. Each entry is one CDR3 protein sequence, shown with its most common DNA and genes. Clone size and V and J calls follow TCRdb, not the original study. The sample table contains roughly 750,000 distinct CDR3 sequences; only one count was recorded for around 21% of them. The ten largest make up about 4.3% of the sample.

The research as a whole found: Conclusions relied on cross-sectional statistical analysis, since the same donors could not be followed over many years. Out-of-frame TCR alpha sequences shared between twins showed an excess of low generation-probability sequences compared with coincidental sharing between unrelated individuals. The excess sharing between twins in beta out-of-frame sequences was weaker because fewer shared sequences reduced the signal-to-noise ratio. Zero-insertion analyses could be partly confounded by invariant T cells such as MAIT and iNKT, though diverse VJ usage argued against such confounding for most clonotypes. Fewer insertions were carried by abundant cord blood beta clonotypes, a similar but weaker trend appeared in young adult naive repertoires, and no such trend appeared in memory repertoires. Recombination models systematically underestimated out-of-frame TCR alpha sharing in monozygotic twins but agreed with sharing between unrelated individuals.

Worth noting for this clonotype: Its antigen specificity is not known. Per-nucleotide qualities are absent, and no much larger clonotype sits a single base away.

A further study also used this sample, focusing on T cells expressing NK-cell markers. Per the second study: About eight donors provided sorted CD3+CD56+NKG2C+, CD3+CD56+NKG2C- and CD3+CD56-NKG2C+ T-cell subsets, whose TCR beta-chain repertoires were profiled. Among the eight sequenced donors, only one was HCMV-seronegative, while the other seven were HCMV-seropositive. To restrict sorting to alphabetaTCR-expressing T cells, an anti-gammadeltaTCR antibody was added in several experiments. In six donors, the dominant CD3+CD56+NKG2C+ clonotypes were found to rank among the top 10 CD8+ clonotypes and to make up about 1.0-7.5% of CD8+ T cells. Those dominant clonotypes were again the most abundant among CD3+CD56-NKG2C+ cells in a handful of donors, at about 28.3-65%. Whether the expanded NKG2C-expressing T cell clones were specific for HCMV antigens was left unclear. All eight donors whose samples were sequenced were randomly selected healthy volunteers, three of them men and five women. A commercial ELISA kit detecting HCMV-specific IgG in serum was used to determine HCMV serostatus. For a handful of donors, unsorted PBMC were also used to sequence bulk peripheral blood T-cell repertoires. Reads were demultiplexed and grouped by UMI with MIGEC, and clonotypes were assembled and quantified with MiTCR. Only TCR cDNA sequences supported by at least two reads were kept to exclude erroneous sequences. The tcR package was used for downstream repertoire analysis, and clonotypes were matched between fractions using CDR3 nucleotide sequence together with V segment. VDJmatch was used to annotate antigen specificity against VDJdb, with one amino acid substitution in CDR3 permitted.

The receptor comes from a woman under 30 in good health. The rearrangement joined TRBV7-9 to TRBJ2-2, with 7 bases in between that match TRBD2. Sequences were obtained from PBMCs. The CDR3 has the sequence CASRGDLNTGELFF. At the DNA level, the sequence is TGTGCCAGTCGGGGGGACCTGAACACCGGGGAGCTGTTTTTT.